This T cell receptor (beta chain) was observed in a study of T-cell reconstitution after alpha-beta-depleted transplantation in children. This clonotype was picked up many times. The target antigen is unknown. Unique molecular identifiers were incorporated when the TCRbeta library was constructed. Via MiXCR, TCRdb re-called the PCR reads, giving one row per CDR3 protein. Here the sample spans 700,000 to 950,000 distinct CDR3 sequences, roughly 15% being singletons. Overall study results and limits: The authors attributed T-cell counts and diversity one year after transplant mostly to newly produced T cells.

In germline, CDR1 is PRHDT, CDR2 FYEKMQ (reference sequence). CDR3 length: 13 residues. V lost 4 bases to trimming and J lost 3 bases, with 9 bases between them. The sample here was PBMCs, mostly from graft donor cells, taken 360 days after TCRalphabeta/CD19-depleted stem cell transplant. V is TRBV13 and J is TRBJ1-1; possibly TRBD1 for D (6 bases). The source is a male patient younger than 18 who had a stem cell transplant for acute lymphoblastic leukemia, so the T cells may come from the graft donor. CDR3 loop: CASSSTGYTEAFF. For the CDR3, the DNA is TGTGCCAGCAGCTCCACAGGGTACACTGAAGCTTTCTTT.